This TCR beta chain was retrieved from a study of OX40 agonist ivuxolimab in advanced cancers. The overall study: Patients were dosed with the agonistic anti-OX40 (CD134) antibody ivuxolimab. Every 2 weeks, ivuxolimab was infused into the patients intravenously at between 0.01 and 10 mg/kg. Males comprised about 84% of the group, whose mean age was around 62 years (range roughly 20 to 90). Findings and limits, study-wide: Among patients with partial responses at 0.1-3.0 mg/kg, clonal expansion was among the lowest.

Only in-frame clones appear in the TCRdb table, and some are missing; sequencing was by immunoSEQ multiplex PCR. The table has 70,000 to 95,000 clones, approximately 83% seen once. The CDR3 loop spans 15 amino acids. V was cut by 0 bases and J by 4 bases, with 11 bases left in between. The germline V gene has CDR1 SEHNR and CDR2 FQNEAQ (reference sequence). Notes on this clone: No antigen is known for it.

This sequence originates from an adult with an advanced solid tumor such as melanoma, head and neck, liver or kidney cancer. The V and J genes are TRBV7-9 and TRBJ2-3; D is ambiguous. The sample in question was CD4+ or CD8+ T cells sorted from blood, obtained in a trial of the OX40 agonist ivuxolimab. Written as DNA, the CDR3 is TGTGCCAGCAGCTTAGCGGGCTATTCTTCAGATACGCAGTATTTT. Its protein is CASSLAGYSSDTQYF.